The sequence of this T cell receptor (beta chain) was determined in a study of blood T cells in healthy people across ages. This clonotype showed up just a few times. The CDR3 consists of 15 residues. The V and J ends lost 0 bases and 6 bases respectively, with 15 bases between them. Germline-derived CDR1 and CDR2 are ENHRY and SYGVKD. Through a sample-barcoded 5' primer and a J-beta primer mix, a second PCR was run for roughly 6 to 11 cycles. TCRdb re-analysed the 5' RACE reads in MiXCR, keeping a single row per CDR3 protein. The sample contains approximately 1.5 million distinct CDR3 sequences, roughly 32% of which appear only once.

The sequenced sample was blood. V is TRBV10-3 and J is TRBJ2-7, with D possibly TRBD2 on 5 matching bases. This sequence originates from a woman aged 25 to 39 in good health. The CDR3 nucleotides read TGTGCCATCAGTGAGTCTGGCGGGCCCTTCTCCGAGCAGTACTTC. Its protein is CAISESGGPFSEQYF.